Each of the 30 T cell receptor beta chains below was sequenced from the same sample in a study of blood T cell repertoires in COVID-19. Libraries were prepared by immunoSEQ multiplex PCR; TCRdb keeps only in-frame clonotypes and omits some of them. The table includes over 200,000 clones, over 75% detected once. Input material: PBMCs or T cells enriched from blood (not recorded which). Source of these receptors: a man between 18 and 29 years old who had recovered from COVID-19.

This clone was counted only a few times. This chain joins TRBV7-8 and TRBJ2-3; 7 positions agree with TRBD1. The CDR3 sequence is 15 residues long. V lost 3 bases and J lost 4; bases outside the gene matches: 7. From germline, CDR1 is SGHVS and CDR2 FQNEAQ. This CDR3 is CASSFQGQVADTQYF. The CDR3 DNA sequence: TGTGCCAGCAGCTTCCAAGGACAGGTAGCAGATACGCAGTATTTT.

The chain links TRBV27 to TRBJ2-2, with 9 nucleotides matching TRBD1. The V gene end was trimmed by 6 bases and the J gene end by 4 bases; junction bases not matched to a gene: 9. CDR1 and CDR2 from the germline V gene are MNHEY and SMNVEV (reference sequence). The CDR3 totals 16 residues. CDR3 sequence: CASRRQGGSGTGELFF. CDR3 sequence (DNA): TGTGCCAGCAGGAGACAGGGGGGAAGCGGCACCGGGGAGCTGTTTTTT.

This clone was detected only once. CDR3 DNA sequence: TGTGCCAGTAGTCTCACTCTAATACAGGGGCGCTATGGCTACACCTTC. This translates into CASSLTLIQGRYGYTF. This sequence joins TRBV19 and TRBJ1-2; TRBD1 matches 7 bases. Germline CDR1 LNHDA, CDR2 SQIVND (reference sequence). The ends lost 5 bases at V and 4 bases at J; junction bases unmatched: 13. CDR3 length equals 16 residues.

The CDR3 here is CASSHKTGVTNSPLHF. DNA for the CDR3: TGTGCCAGCAGCCATAAAACAGGGGTTACGAATTCACCCCTCCACTTT. J is TRBJ1-6 and V is TRBV3-1 (or the pseudogene TRBV3-2), with TRBD1 matching 7 bases. Germline V gene data show CDR1 as LGHDT and CDR2 as YNNKEL (reference sequence). The ends lost 3 bases at V and 7 bases at J; junction bases unmatched: 9. This CDR3 has 16 amino acids.

This chain links TRBV27 with TRBJ1-2; D is ambiguous. Trimming stripped 6 bases from V and 6 bases from J, with 17 bases between. The CDR3 contains 14 residues. Germline assignment: CDR1 MNHEY and CDR2 SMNVEV (reference sequence). The CDR3 reads CASSRTPRIDGYTF. The CDR3 DNA is TGTGCCAGCAGCCGAACCCCCAGGATTGATGGCTACACCTTC.

The chain employs TRBV6-5 and TRBJ2-7, with D perhaps TRBD2 (6 bases). Between the trimmed V and J ends, which lost 7 bases and 0 bases, there was a span of 13 bases. This CDR3 region has 14 residues. CDR1 and CDR2 from the germline V gene are MNHEY and SVGAGI. The CDR3: CASKSGPLSYEQYF. The CDR3 bases are TGTGCCAGCAAAAGCGGGCCCCTCTCCTACGAGCAGTACTTC.

This chain uses TRBV6-2 or TRBV6-3 with TRBJ2-3, with 7 bases matching TRBD1. This CDR3 has 16 residues. V gave up 7 bases and J gave up 0 bases; unmatched junction bases: 10. CDR1 MNHEY and CDR2 SVGEGT come from the germline V gene. The CDR3, as DNA: TGTGCCAGCACCCCCCTTTACAGGGGAAGCACAGATACGCAGTATTTT. Its protein is CASTPLYRGSTDTQYF.

This chain connects TRBV5-3 to TRBJ1-4; D gene unclear. TRBV5-3 is noted as an ORF with a role that remains uncertain. The V and J ends lost 4 bases and 5 bases respectively, with 15 bases between them. This CDR3 is 15 amino acids long. CDR3 sequence reads: CARSLGTGFNEKLFF. The CDR3 coding sequence is TGTGCCAGAAGCCTTGGTACGGGTTTCAATGAAAAACTGTTTTTT.

This chain links TRBV19 with TRBJ2-7; possible D gene TRBD2, 6 bases. The CDR3 totals 15 residues. Per germline, CDR1 LNHDA and CDR2 SQIVND (reference sequence). Trimming took 1 base from V and 0 from J, leaving 10 bases between them. The CDR3 DNA sequence: TGTGCCAGTAGTATAGGGGGGGAGTTCTCCTACGAGCAGTACTTC. Amino acid sequence: CASSIGGEFSYEQYF. The full variable domain, its missing parts supplied by reference TRBV19 and TRBJ2-7, is DGGITQSPKYLFRKEGQNVTLSCEQNLNHDAMYWYRQDPGQGLRLIYYSQIVNDFQKGDIAEGYSVSREKKESFPLTVTSAQKNPTAFYLCASSIGGEFSYEQYFGPGTRLTVT.

This clone was observed a handful of times. The V gene is TRBV6-1, the J gene TRBJ1-1; possibly TRBD1 for D (6 bases). Per the germline V gene, CDR1 is MNHNS and CDR2 is SASEGT. The CDR3 has 16 residues. The V gene lost 3 bases and the J gene lost 6 bases, with 20 bases spanning the gap. The DNA of the CDR3 is TGTGCCAGCAGTGAGAGCGGGGGGGCCCGAGGTCCTGAAGCTTTCTTT. As protein: CASSESGGARGPEAFF.

This clone was observed once. The chain recombines TRBV5-1 with TRBJ2-7, with 7 bases identical to TRBD1. J lost 2 bases, V lost 3 bases, and 8 bases had no gene match. The CDR3 covers 15 residues. The germline V gene has CDR1 SGHRS and CDR2 YFSETQ. The CDR3, as DNA: TGCGCCAGCAGCTCTACGGGACAGTCGGCCTACGAGCAGTACTTC. Translating gives CASSSTGQSAYEQYF.

The chain recombines TRBV10-3 with TRBJ2-1; 10 nucleotides agree with TRBD2. This CDR3 has 14 amino acids. J was trimmed by 9 bases and V by 4 bases; bases with no gene match: 6. The germline V gene encodes CDR1 ENHRY and CDR2 SYGVKD. The chain's CDR3 is CAISVSVAGGEQFF. CDR3 in DNA: TGTGCCATCAGTGTGTCAGTAGCGGGGGGTGAGCAGTTCTTC.

The chain links TRBV5-4 to TRBJ2-7, with D maybe TRBD1 (6 bases). Germline CDR1 is SGHNT and CDR2 is YYREEE (reference sequence). V shed 0 bases and J shed 0 bases, with 13 bases lying between them. This CDR3 is built from 16 residues. DNA for the CDR3: TGTGCCAGCAGCTTGGGCGGTACAGGGAGCTCCTACGAGCAGTACTTC. It yields the protein CASSLGGTGSSYEQYF.

This clone was counted once. The rearrangement joins TRBV5-8 to TRBJ2-2; 12 nucleotides match TRBD2. This CDR3 is built from 16 residues. Germline trimming cut 5 bases from V and 5 bases from J; bases unmatched to any gene: 7. The germline V gene has CDR1 SGHTS and CDR2 YDEGEE. The CDR3 DNA follows: TGTGCCAGCAGAAAGACTAGCGGGAGTCGAACCGGGGAGCTGTTTTTT. Encoded protein: CASRKTSGSRTGELFF.

J is TRBJ2-1 and V is TRBV2, with 10 nucleotides matching TRBD2. This CDR3 is 15 amino acids long. CDR1 SNHLY and CDR2 FYNNEI come from the germline V gene. V lost 3 bases, J lost 8 bases, and 7 bases stayed unmatched. CDR3 DNA sequence: TGTGCCAGCAGTGAGAAGGCTAGCGGGGGAGATGAGCAGTTCTTC. The encoded protein is CASSEKASGGDEQFF.

The V call is TRBV12-3 or TRBV12-4, the J call TRBJ2-3; D is possibly TRBD2 (5 bases). Trimming left V 6 bases short and J 2 bases short, with 6 bases between. The CDR3 runs to 12 residues. In DNA form, the CDR3 reads TGTGCCAGCAGGGACTTCACAGATACGCAGTATTTT. Translation: CASRDFTDTQYF.

V gene TRBV27 combines with J gene TRBJ1-2; the D is unclear. The CDR3 covers 14 residues. Trimming took off 4 bases at V and 2 bases at J, with 11 bases between the two ends. Germline CDR1 and CDR2: MNHEY and SMNVEV (reference sequence). The CDR3: CASSYSGSNYGYTF. The CDR3 DNA sequence: TGTGCCAGCAGTTATTCAGGATCGAACTATGGCTACACCTTC.

In DNA form, the CDR3 reads TGTGCCAGTAGCGCTGACGGACAGCTAAACTATGGCTACACCTTC. Amino acid sequence: CASSADGQLNYGYTF. The chain couples TRBV19 to TRBJ1-2, with D tentatively TRBD1 (6 bases). V shed 6 bases and J shed 2 bases, with 16 bases lying between them. Germline CDR1 LNHDA, CDR2 SQIVND (reference sequence). The CDR3 is 15 residues long.

This chain joins TRBV7-9 and TRBJ1-2, with D uncertain. With 7 bases removed from V and 3 bases from J, the gap between germline ends came to 12 bases. Germline CDR1 reads SEHNR; CDR2 reads FQNEAQ (reference sequence). The CDR3 has 13 amino acids. The CDR3 bases are TGTGCCAGCACCCTAGCGGGAGACTATGGCTACACCTTC. It translates to CASTLAGDYGYTF.

The rearrangement uses TRBV28 and TRBJ1-1; weak D call: TRBD1 (6 bases). Between the trimmed V and J ends, which lost 1 base and 8 bases, there was a span of 17 bases. CDR3 size: 15 residues. Germline CDR1 and CDR2: MDHEN and SYDVKM. CDR3 coding DNA: TGTGCCAGCAGTTTATCCGGGACGGCGGGGGGCGAAGCTTTCTTT. The encoded protein is CASSLSGTAGGEAFF. The whole variable domain, remainder taken from reference TRBV28 and TRBJ1-1, is DVKVTQSSRYLVKRTGEKVFLECVQDMDHENMFWYRQDPGLGLRLIYFSYDVKMKEKGDIPEGYSVSREKKERFSLILESASTNQTSMYLCASSLSGTAGGEAFFGQGTRLTVV.

This chain connects TRBV5-6 to TRBJ2-1; 9 positions match TRBD2. In germline, CDR1 is SGHDT, CDR2 YYEEEE. This CDR3 is 13 amino acids long. The V and J ends lost 4 bases and 7 bases, in that order; junction bases with no gene match: 3. This chain's CDR3 is CASSESGGNEQFF. The DNA for the CDR3 is TGTGCCAGCAGCGAGAGCGGGGGGAATGAGCAGTTCTTC.

This chain links TRBV2 with TRBJ2-5; 8 bases fit TRBD2. CDR1 and CDR2 from the germline V gene are SNHLY and FYNNEI. The V gene end was trimmed by 7 bases and the J gene end by 4 bases; junction bases not matched to a gene: 2. The CDR3 is 12 residues long. The CDR3 protein is CASNGGVETQYF. The DNA for the CDR3 is TGTGCCAGCAACGGGGGGGTAGAGACCCAGTACTTC.

This clone was seen just once. The V gene is TRBV9, the J gene TRBJ1-3; TRBD1 agrees at 7 bases. The CDR3 spans 18 residues. The V gene end was trimmed by 0 bases and the J gene end by 0 bases; junction bases not matched to a gene: 9. CDR1 and CDR2 (germline): SGDLS, YYNGEE. In DNA form, the CDR3 reads TGTGCCAGCAGCGTAGCTCCGCCAGGGGGATCCTCTGGAAACACCATATATTTT. Amino acids: CASSVAPPGGSSGNTIYF.

There are a few counts of this clone. The rearrangement links TRBV7-2 to TRBJ1-5; D call uncertain. V was shortened by 6 bases and J by 5 bases, with 17 bases between the two germline ends. The CDR3 consists of 15 residues. Germline V gene lookup returns CDR1 SGHTA and CDR2 FQGNSA. CDR3 amino acids: CASSYSVGRDQPQHF. The CDR3 coding sequence is TGTGCCAGCAGTTATTCGGTTGGGCGGGATCAGCCCCAGCATTTT.

The chain joins TRBV11-2 to TRBJ2-5; D is unresolved. The CDR3 has 13 residues. The germline CDR1 and CDR2 sequences are SGHAT and FQNNGV. The ends were cut back, 0 bases at V and 4 bases at J, with 6 bases in the middle. This CDR3 is CASSLEASETQYF. CDR3 in DNA: TGTGCCAGCAGCTTAGAAGCATCAGAGACCCAGTACTTC.

The J gene is TRBJ1-3, the V gene TRBV10-1; D possibly corresponds to TRBD1 (6 bases). This CDR3 spans 13 amino acids. The germline gives CDR1 WNHNN, CDR2 SYGVQD (reference sequence). V shed 6 bases and J shed 7 bases, with 13 bases lying between them. The CDR3 here is CASRQQGSNTIYF. The CDR3 DNA reads TGCGCCAGCAGACAACAGGGTTCGAACACCATATATTTT.

The rearrangement links TRBV5-4 to TRBJ2-1, with D possibly TRBD2 on 5 matching bases. The germline V gene has CDR1 SGHNT and CDR2 YYREEE (reference sequence). The CDR3 sequence is 16 residues long. Trimming removed 4 bases from V and 4 bases from J, with 18 bases in between. The CDR3 DNA follows: TGTGCCAGCAGCCCCCGTAATAGCGCGTCGTACAATGAGCAGTTCTTC. Translating it yields CASSPRNSASYNEQFF.

CDR3 nucleotides: TGTGCCAGCAGCTTAGCACCGGGGGTTAACTACGAGCAGTACTTC. Protein product: CASSLAPGVNYEQYF. The rearrangement links TRBV7-2 to TRBJ2-7; D possibly corresponds to TRBD2 (6 bases). The germline V gene has CDR1 SGHTA and CDR2 FQGNSA. This CDR3 comprises 15 residues. With 0 bases removed from V and 3 bases from J, the gap between germline ends came to 12 bases.

The chain carries TRBV21-1 and TRBJ1-2. TRBV21-1 has pseudogene status. The length of the CDR3 is 14 residues. CDR3 loop: CASSNEVPNYGYTF. CDR3 coding DNA: TGTGCCAGCAGCAATGAGGTGCCTAACTATGGCTACACCTTC.

This chain joins TRBV7-2 and TRBJ2-7, with D possibly TRBD2 on 6 matching bases. Germline assignment: CDR1 SGHTA and CDR2 FQGNSA. There are 14 residues in the CDR3. Trimming took 4 bases from V and 2 from J, leaving 12 bases between them. The CDR3 is CASSSGLRTYEQYF. DNA for the CDR3: TGTGCCAGCAGCTCGGGACTCCGTACCTACGAGCAGTACTTC.